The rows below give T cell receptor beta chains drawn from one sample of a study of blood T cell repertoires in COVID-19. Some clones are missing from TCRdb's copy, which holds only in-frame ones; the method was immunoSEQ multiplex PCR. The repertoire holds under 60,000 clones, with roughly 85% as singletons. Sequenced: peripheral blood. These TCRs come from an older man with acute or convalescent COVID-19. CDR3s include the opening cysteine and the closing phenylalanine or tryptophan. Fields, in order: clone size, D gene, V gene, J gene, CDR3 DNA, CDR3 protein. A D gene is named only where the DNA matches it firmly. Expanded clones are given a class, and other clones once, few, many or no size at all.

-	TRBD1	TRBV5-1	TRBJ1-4	TGCGCCAGCAGCTGGACAGGGGTTGTTAATGAAAAACTGTTTTTT	CASSWTGVVNEKLFF
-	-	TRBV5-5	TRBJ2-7	TGTGCCAGCAGCTTGGAACCCCCAGGCGAGCAGTACTTC	CASSLEPPGEQYF
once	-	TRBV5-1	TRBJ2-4	TGCGCCAGCAGCTTGGAGGGGATCTTATCATTTCAAAACATTCAGTACTTC	CASSLEGILSFQNIQYF
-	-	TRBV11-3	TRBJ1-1	TGTGCCAGCAGCTTAGGCAGACGGGGGATGACTGAAGCTTTCTTT	CASSLGRRGMTEAFF
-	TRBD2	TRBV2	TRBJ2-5	TGTGCCAGCATGCCTAGCGGGGCGGGGGAGACCCAGTACTTC	CASMPSGAGETQYF
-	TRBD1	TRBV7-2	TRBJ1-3	TGTGCCAGCAGCTTTACAACAGGGGGCTCTGGAAACACCATATATTTT	CASSFTTGGSGNTIYF
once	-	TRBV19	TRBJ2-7	TGTGCCAGTAGTCATTCATGGGAGGAGCAGTACTTC	CASSHSWEEQYF
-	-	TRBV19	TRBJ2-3	TGTGCCAGTAGCCCTAGGTCCGGGGTTATCACAGATACGCAGTATTTT	CASSPRSGVITDTQYF
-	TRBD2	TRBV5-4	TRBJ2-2	TGTGCCAGCAGCTCGGGGGGGGCGAACACCGGGGAGCTGTTTTTT	CASSSGGANTGELFF
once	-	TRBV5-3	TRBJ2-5	TGTGCCAGAGCGGGGTACGGGACCCAGTACTTC	CARAGYGTQYF
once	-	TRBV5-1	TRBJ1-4	TGCGCCAGCAAACCAGGGGTTACGAATGAAAAACTGTTTTTT	CASKPGVTNEKLFF
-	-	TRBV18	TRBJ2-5	TGTGCCAGCTCACCACGGACCGGGGAAGAGACCCAGTACTTC	CASSPRTGEETQYF
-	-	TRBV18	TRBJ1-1	TGTGCCAGCTCACCGACAGGGAACACTGAAGCTTTCTTT	CASSPTGNTEAFF
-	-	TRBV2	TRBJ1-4	TGTGCCAGCAGGACCCCGGTCGCGACAGAAAAACTGTTTTTT	CASRTPVATEKLFF
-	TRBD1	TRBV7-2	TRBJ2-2	TGTGCCAGCAGCCTAAACAGGGGGCTAGCATCCGGGGAGCTGTTTTTT	CASSLNRGLASGELFF
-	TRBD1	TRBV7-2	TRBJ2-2	TGTGCCAGCAGCTCGGGACAGATCACCGGGGAGCTGTTTTTT	CASSSGQITGELFF
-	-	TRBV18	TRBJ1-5	TGTGCCAGCTCACCAAATTTAGATCAGCCCCAGCATTTT	CASSPNLDQPQHF
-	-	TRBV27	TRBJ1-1	TGTGCCAGCAGTTTAGGCCCAGCAAGGGGCATCATGAACACTGAAGCTTTCTTT	CASSLGPARGIMNTEAFF
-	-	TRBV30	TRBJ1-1	TGTGCCTGGAGTACCGGACAGTCCACACTGAACACTGAAGCTTTCTTT	CAWSTGQSTLNTEAFF
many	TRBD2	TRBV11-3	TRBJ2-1	TGTGCCAGCAGCTGGAGCCCCGGGAGGTTAGCGGCCTACAATGAGCAGTTCTTC	CASSWSPGRLAAYNEQFF
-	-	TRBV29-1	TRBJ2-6	TGCAGCGTTGAAGCCACTGGGGCCAACGTCCTGACTTTC	CSVEATGANVLTF
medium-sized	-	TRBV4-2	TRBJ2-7	TGTGCCAGCAGGGGCGGGGCGTCCTACGAGCAGTACTTC	CASRGGASYEQYF
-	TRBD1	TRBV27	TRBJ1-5	TGTGCCAGCAGTCGCTCGATGGGACAGGGGGCGCAGCCCCAGCATTTT	CASSRSMGQGAQPQHF
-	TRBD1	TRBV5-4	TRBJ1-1	TGTGCCAGCAGTTTAGGGGGCGCGTTATACACTGAAGCTTTCTTT	CASSLGGALYTEAFF
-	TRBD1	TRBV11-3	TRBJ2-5	TGTGCCAGCAGCTCGGGACAGATTCAAGAGACCCAGTACTTC	CASSSGQIQETQYF
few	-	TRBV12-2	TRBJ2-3	TGTGCAAGTGGGGGCCTCCGCACTACGCAGTATTTT	CASGGLRTTQYF
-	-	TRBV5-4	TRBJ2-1	TGTGCCAGCAGCTTGGATTTGGGGCAGGGGAATGAGCAGTTCTTC	CASSLDLGQGNEQFF
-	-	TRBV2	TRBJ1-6	TGTGCCAGCAATGCGGGAAATTCACCCCTCCACTTT	CASNAGNSPLHF
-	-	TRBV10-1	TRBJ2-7	TGCGCCAGCATCCTCCGGACAGATTGTCCCTACGAGCAGTACTTC	CASILRTDCPYEQYF
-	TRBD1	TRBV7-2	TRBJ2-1	TGTGCCAGCAGTAAGGACGGACAGGGGTACAATGAGCAGTTCTTC	CASSKDGQGYNEQFF
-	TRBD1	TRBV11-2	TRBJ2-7	TGTGCCAGCAGCTTCCGACAGGGAAACAGCTACTCCTACGAGCAGTACTTC	CASSFRQGNSYSYEQYF
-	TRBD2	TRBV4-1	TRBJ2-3	TGCGCCAGCAGTCCAAGATTACTAGCGGGAGATACGCAGTATTTT	CASSPRLLAGDTQYF
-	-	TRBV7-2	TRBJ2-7	TGTGCCAGCAGCTTAACTGGCGGTGATGAGCAGTACTTC	CASSLTGGDEQYF
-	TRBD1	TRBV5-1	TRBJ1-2	TGCGCCAGCAGCTTGGCGGGACAGGATCTAGACTACACCTTC	CASSLAGQDLDYTF
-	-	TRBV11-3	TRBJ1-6	TGTGCCAGCAGCTCCAGGAACCATAATTCACCCCTCCACTTT	CASSSRNHNSPLHF
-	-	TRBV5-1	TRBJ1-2	TGCGCCAGCAGCTTCCAGGGGTATGGCTACACCTTC	CASSFQGYGYTF
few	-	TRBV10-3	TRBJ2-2	TGTGCCATCAGCCCACAGGGTACGACCACCGGGGAGCTGTTTTTT	CAISPQGTTTGELFF
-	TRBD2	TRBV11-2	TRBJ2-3	TGTGCCAGCAGCCCCCGCGGAAATCGGGCTAGCGGGAGGGCAGATACGCAGTATTTT	CASSPRGNRASGRADTQYF
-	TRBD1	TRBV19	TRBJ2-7	TGTGCCAGTAGTTTGGGACAGCCCTACGAGCAGTACTTC	CASSLGQPYEQYF
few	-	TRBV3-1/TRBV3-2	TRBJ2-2	TGTGCCAGCAGCCAAGATCAGGGGTTGGGCGGGGAGCTGTTTTTT	CASSQDQGLGGELFF
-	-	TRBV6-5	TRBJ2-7	TGTGCCAGCAGGGGGGACGGAGGGAGCTCCTACGAGCAGTACTTC	CASRGDGGSSYEQYF
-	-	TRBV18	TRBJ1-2	TGTGCCAGCTCACCGACGGGCTATGGCTACACCTTC	CASSPTGYGYTF
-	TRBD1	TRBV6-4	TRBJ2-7	TGTGCCAGCCCTCGACACGGGACAGGGCTTTCCTACGAGCAGTACTTC	CASPRHGTGLSYEQYF
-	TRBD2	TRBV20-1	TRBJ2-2	TGCAGTGCTAGTGGTGTTAGCGGGAGGCCCGGGGAGCTGTTTTTT	CSASGVSGRPGELFF
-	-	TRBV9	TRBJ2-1	TGTGCCAGCAGCATAGACAGGGGCGGGGGGCGTGAGCAGTTCTTC	CASSIDRGGGREQFF
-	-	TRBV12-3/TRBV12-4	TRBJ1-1	TGTGCCACTCGCCGGGGAGAGAACACTGAAGCTTTCTTT	CATRRGENTEAFF